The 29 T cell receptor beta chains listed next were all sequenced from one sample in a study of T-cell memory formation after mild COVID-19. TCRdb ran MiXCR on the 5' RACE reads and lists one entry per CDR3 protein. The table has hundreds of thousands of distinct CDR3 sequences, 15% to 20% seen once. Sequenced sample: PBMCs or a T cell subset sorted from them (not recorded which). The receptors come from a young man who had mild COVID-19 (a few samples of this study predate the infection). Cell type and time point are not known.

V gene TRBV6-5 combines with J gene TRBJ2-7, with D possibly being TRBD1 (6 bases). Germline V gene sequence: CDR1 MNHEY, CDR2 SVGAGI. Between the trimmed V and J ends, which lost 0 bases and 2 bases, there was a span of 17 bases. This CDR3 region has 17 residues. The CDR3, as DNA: TGTGCCAGCAGTTACTCACCCTACCCGGGACAAGCCTACGAGCAGTACTTC. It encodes CASSYSPYPGQAYEQYF.

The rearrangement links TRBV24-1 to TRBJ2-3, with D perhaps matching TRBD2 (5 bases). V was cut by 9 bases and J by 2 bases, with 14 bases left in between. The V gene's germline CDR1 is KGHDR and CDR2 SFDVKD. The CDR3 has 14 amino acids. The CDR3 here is CATQDGGSTDTQYF. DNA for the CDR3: TGTGCCACCCAGGACGGAGGATCCACAGATACGCAGTATTTT.

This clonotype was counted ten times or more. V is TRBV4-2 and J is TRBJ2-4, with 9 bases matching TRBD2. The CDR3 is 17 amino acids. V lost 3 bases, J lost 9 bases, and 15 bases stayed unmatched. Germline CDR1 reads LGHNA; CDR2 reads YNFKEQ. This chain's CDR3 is CASSQDLHSGGESIQYF. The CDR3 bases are TGTGCCAGCAGCCAGGACCTACATAGCGGGGGAGAAAGCATTCAGTACTTC.

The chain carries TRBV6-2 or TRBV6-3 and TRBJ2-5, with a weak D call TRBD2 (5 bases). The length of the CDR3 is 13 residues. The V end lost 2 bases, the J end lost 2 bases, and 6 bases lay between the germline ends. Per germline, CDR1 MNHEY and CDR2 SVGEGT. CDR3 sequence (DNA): TGTGCCAGCAGTTACGGACTTCAAGAGACCCAGTACTTC. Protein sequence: CASSYGLQETQYF.

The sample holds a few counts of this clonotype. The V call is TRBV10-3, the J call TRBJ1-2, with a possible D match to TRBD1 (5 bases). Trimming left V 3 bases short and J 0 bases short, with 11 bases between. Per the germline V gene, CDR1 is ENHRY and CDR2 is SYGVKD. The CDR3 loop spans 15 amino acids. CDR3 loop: CAISDRGETNYGYTF. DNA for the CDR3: TGTGCCATCAGTGATCGGGGGGAGACTAACTATGGCTACACCTTC.

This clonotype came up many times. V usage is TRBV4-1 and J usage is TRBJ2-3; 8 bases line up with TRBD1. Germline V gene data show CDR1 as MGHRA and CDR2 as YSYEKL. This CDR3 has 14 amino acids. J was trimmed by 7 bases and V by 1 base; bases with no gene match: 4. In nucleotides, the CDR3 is TGCGCCAGCAGCCAAGTGGACAGGGTCAATACGCAGTATTTT. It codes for CASSQVDRVNTQYF.

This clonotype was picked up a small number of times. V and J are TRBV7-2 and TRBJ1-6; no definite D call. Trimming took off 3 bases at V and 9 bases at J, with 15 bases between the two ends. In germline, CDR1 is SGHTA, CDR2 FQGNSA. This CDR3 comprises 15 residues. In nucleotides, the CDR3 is TGTGCCAGCAGCTTCAGACGGGAGAGACGTTCACCCCTCCACTTT. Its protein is CASSFRRERRSPLHF.

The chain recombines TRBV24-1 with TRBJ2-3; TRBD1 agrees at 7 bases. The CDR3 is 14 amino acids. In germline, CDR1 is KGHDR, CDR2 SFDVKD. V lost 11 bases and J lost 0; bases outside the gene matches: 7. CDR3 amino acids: CAIATGESTDTQYF. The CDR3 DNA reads TGTGCCATCGCTACAGGGGAGAGCACAGATACGCAGTATTTT.

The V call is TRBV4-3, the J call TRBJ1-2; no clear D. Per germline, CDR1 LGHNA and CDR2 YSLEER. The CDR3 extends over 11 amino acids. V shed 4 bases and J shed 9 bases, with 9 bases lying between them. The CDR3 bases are TGCGCCAGCAGCCGTGGTTGGAGCTACACCTTC. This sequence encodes CASSRGWSYTF.

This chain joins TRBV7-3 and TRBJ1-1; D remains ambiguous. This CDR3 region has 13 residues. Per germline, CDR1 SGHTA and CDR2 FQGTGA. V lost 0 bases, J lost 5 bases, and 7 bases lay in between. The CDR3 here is CASSLTWRTEAFF. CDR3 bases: TGTGCCAGCAGCTTAACGTGGAGGACTGAAGCTTTCTTT.

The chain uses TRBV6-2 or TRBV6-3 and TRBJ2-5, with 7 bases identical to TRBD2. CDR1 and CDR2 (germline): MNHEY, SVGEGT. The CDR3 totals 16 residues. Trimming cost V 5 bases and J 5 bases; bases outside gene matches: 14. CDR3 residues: CASSQPVTSPVETQYF. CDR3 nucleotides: TGTGCCAGCAGTCAGCCCGTGACTAGCCCAGTTGAGACCCAGTACTTC.

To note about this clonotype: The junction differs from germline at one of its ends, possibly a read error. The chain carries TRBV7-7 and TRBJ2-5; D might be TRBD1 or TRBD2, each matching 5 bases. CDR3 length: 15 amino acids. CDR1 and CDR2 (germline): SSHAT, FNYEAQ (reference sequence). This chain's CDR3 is CASSNTPGTQETQYF. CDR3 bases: TGTGCTAGCAGCAATACGCCGGGGACCCAAGAGACCCAGTACTTC.

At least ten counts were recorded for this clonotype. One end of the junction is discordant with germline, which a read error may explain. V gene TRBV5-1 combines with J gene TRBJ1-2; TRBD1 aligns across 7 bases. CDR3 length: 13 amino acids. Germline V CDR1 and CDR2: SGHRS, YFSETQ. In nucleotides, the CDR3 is TGTGCCAGCAGTTTACAGGGGAACTATGGCTACACCTTC. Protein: CASSLQGNYGYTF.

In DNA form, the CDR3 reads TGTGCCAGCAGCTCCCGAGGCTTTTACATCACAGATACGCAGTATTTT. This sequence encodes CASSSRGFYITDTQYF. V and J are TRBV5-5 and TRBJ2-3; unclear D gene. The V gene lost 3 bases and the J gene lost 2 bases, with 16 bases spanning the gap. The CDR3 covers 16 residues. The V gene's germline CDR1 is SGHKS and CDR2 YYEKEE (reference sequence).

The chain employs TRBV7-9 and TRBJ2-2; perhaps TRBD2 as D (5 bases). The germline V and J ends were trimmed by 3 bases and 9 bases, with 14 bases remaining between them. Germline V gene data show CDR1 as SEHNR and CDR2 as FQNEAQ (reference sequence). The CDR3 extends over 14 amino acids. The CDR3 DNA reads TGTGCCAGCAGCTTGGGAGATTTTGAGTGGGAGCTGTTTTTT. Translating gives CASSLGDFEWELFF.

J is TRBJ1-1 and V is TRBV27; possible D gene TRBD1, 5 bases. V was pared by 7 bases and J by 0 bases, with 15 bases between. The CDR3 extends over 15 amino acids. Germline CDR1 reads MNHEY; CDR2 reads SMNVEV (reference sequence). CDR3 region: CASMLFGALNTEAFF. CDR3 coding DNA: TGTGCCAGCATGCTCTTTGGGGCTTTGAACACTGAAGCTTTCTTT.

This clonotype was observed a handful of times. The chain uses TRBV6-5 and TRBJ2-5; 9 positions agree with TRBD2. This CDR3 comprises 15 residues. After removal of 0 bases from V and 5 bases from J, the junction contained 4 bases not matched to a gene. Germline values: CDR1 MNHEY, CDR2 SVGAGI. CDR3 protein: CASSYSAGGRETQYF. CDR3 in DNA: TGTGCCAGCAGTTACTCGGCGGGGGGGCGGGAGACCCAGTACTTC.

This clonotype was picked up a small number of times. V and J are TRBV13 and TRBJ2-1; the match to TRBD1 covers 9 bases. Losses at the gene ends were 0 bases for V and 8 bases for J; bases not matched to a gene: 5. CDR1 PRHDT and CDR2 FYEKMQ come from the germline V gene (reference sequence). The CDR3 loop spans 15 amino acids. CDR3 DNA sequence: TGTGCCAGCAGCTTAGGCCGGGACAGGGCTTATGAGCAGTTCTTC. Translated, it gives CASSLGRDRAYEQFF.

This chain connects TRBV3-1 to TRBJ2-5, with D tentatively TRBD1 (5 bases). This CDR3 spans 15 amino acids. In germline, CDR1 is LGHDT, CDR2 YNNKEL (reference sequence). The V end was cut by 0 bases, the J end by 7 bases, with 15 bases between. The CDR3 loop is CASSQEIGRARTQYF. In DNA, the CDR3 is TGTGCCAGCAGCCAAGAAATCGGCAGGGCTCGGACCCAGTACTTC.

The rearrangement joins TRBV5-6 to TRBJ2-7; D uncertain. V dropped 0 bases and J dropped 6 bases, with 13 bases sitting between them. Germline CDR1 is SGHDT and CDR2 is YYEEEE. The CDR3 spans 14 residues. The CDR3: CASSLGGHDLEQYV. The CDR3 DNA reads TGTGCCAGCAGCTTGGGGGGTCATGATCTCGAGCAGTACGTC.

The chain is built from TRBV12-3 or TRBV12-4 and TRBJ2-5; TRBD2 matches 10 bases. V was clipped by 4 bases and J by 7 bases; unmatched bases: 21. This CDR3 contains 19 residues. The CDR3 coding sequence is TGTGCCAGCAGTTCCGCCTATGGGGACCTAGCGGGGGAGGCTAGGACCCAGTACTTC. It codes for CASSSAYGDLAGEARTQYF.

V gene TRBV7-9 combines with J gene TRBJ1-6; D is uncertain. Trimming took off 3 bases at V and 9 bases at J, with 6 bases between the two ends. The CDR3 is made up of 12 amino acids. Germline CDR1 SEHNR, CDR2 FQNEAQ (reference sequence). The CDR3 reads CASSLSTSPLHF. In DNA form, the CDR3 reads TGTGCCAGCAGCTTGTCCACTTCACCCCTCCACTTT.

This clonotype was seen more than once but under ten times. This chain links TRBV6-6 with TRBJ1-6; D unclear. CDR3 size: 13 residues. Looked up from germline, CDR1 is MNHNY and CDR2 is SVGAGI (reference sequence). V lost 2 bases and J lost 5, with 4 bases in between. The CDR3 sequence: CASSYGNNSPLHF. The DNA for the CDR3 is TGTGCCAGCAGTTACGGAAATAATTCACCCCTCCACTTT.

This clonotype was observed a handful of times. The CDR3 sequence is CASSELRLADETQYF. CDR3 DNA sequence: TGTGCCAGCAGTGAATTGAGACTAGCGGACGAGACCCAGTACTTC. The chain carries TRBV6-1 and TRBJ2-5, with 9 bases that match TRBD2. CDR1 is MNHNS and CDR2 is SASEGT in the germline V gene. The CDR3 extends over 15 amino acids. V dropped 2 bases and J dropped 5; count of bases not matched to a gene: 6.

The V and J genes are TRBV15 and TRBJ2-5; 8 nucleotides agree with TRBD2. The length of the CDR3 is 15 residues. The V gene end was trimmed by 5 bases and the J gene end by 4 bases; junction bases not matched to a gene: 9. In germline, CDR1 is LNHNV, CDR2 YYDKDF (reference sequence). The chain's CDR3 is CATSGAGGARETQYF. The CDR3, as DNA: TGTGCCACCAGCGGGGCGGGGGGTGCCCGAGAGACCCAGTACTTC.

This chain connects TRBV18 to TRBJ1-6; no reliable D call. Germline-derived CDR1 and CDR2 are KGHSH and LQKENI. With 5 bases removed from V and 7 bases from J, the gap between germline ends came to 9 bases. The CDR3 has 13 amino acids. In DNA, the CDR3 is TGTGCCAGCTCAGGACGGTCGAATTCACCCCTCCACTTT. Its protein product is CASSGRSNSPLHF.

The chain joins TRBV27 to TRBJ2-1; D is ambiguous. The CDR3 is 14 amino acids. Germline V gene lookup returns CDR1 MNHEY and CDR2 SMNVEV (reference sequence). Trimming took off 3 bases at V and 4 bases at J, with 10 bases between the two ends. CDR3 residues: CASSFSRRYNEQFF. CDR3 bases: TGTGCCAGCAGTTTTTCCCGACGGTACAATGAGCAGTTCTTC.

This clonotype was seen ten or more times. The CDR3 spells CASNVGATDTQYF. As DNA, the CDR3 is TGCGCCAGCAACGTTGGAGCCACAGATACGCAGTATTTT. The V and J genes are TRBV5-1 and TRBJ2-3, with D unresolved. Between the trimmed V and J ends, which lost 6 bases and 2 bases, there was a span of 10 bases. Germline V CDR1 and CDR2: SGHRS, YFSETQ. This CDR3 is built from 13 residues.

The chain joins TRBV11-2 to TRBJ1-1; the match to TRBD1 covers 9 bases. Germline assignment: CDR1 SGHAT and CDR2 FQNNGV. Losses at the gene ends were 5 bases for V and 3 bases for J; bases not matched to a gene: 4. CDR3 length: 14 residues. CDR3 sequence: CASSGWTGDTEAFF. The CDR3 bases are TGTGCCAGCAGCGGATGGACAGGGGACACTGAAGCTTTCTTT.